This TCR beta chain was identified during a study of OX40 agonist ivuxolimab in advanced cancers. Trimming cost V 5 bases and J 4 bases, with 18 bases left between them. Germline V gene sequence: CDR1 SGHAT, CDR2 FQNNGV. The CDR3 spans 16 residues. Only in-frame clones appear in the TCRdb table, and some are missing; sequencing was by immunoSEQ multiplex PCR. Among more than 45,000 clones listed, 70% to 90% were seen once. The rearrangement joins TRBV11-2 to TRBJ1-3; tentative D call: TRBD1 (6 bases). Sequenced material: CD4+ or CD8+ T cells sorted from blood, taken in a trial of the OX40 agonist ivuxolimab. The receptor was isolated from an adult with an advanced solid tumor such as melanoma, head and neck, liver or kidney cancer. This CDR3 reads CASSPRQAISGNTIYF. CDR3 sequence (DNA): TGTGCCAGCAGCCCACGACAGGCCATAAGCGGAAACACCATATATTTT.